Shown below are 11 T cell receptor beta chains from a single sample sequenced in a study of T-cell memory formation after mild COVID-19. TCRdb re-derived calls from the 5' RACE reads in MiXCR, one entry per CDR3 protein. The sample includes hundreds of thousands of distinct CDR3 sequences, approximately 15% of them seen just once. Sequencing used PBMCs or a T cell subset sorted from them (not recorded which). Receptors originate from an adult woman who had mild COVID-19 (a few samples of this study predate the infection). Cell type and time point are not known.

This clonotype was detected a few times. V usage is TRBV6-1 and J usage is TRBJ2-1; TRBD2 agrees at 11 bases. Germline V gives CDR1 MNHNS, CDR2 SASEGT. V shed 0 bases and J 5 bases; nucleotides not matched to a gene: 12. CDR3 length: 19 residues. In DNA, the CDR3 is TGTGCCAGCAGTGAAGCGCGCCTAGCGGGGGGTGGGAGCGACAATGAGCAGTTCTTC. Amino acid sequence: CASSEARLAGGGSDNEQFF.

CDR3 coding DNA: TGTGCCAGCAGCCCCGTTCTGGGGACCCAGTACTTC. Amino acids: CASSPVLGTQYF. V usage is TRBV11-3 and J usage is TRBJ2-5; no reliable D call. Trimming removed 5 bases at V and 7 bases at J, with 11 bases between. The V gene's germline CDR1 is SGHNT and CDR2 YENEEA. The CDR3 length is 12 residues.

This clonotype turned up a few times. This chain joins TRBV7-2 and TRBJ1-1, with D possibly being TRBD1 (5 bases). The V gene's germline CDR1 is SGHTA and CDR2 FQGNSA. This CDR3 has 14 amino acids. The ends were cut back, 5 bases at V and 3 bases at J, with 13 bases in the middle. Here the CDR3 DNA reads TGTGCCAGCAGCCCCCGGGGGGGGTACACTGAAGCTTTCTTT. It encodes CASSPRGGYTEAFF. Drawing the rest from reference TRBV7-2 and TRBJ1-1, the complete variable domain is GAGVSQSPSNKVTEKGKDVELRCDPISGHTALYWYRQSLGQGLEFLIYFQGNSAPDKSGLPSDRFSAERTGGSVSTLTIQRTQQEDSAVYLCASSPRGGYTEAFFGQGTRLTVV.

The chain uses TRBV7-6 and TRBJ2-1; TRBD2 agrees at 10 bases. The CDR3 totals 17 residues. The germline V gene has CDR1 SGHVS and CDR2 FNYEAQ. V was clipped by 5 bases and J by 1 base; unmatched bases: 8. The CDR3: CASSPRLAGTSYNEQFF. CDR3 bases: TGTGCCAGCAGCCCGAGACTAGCGGGTACATCCTACAATGAGCAGTTCTTC.

The V gene is TRBV7-3, the J gene TRBJ2-5, with unresolved D. The ends were cut back, 2 bases at V and 4 bases at J, with 11 bases in the middle. Germline V lookup: CDR1 SGHTA, CDR2 FQGTGA. The CDR3 covers 14 residues. DNA of the CDR3: TGTGCCAGCAGCTTACAGAGTACGGCAGAGACCCAGTACTTC. Protein: CASSLQSTAETQYF. Looking up the rest from reference TRBV7-3 and TRBJ2-5 gives the full variable domain: GAGVSQTPSNKVTEKGKYVELRCDPISGHTALYWYRQSLGQGPEFLIYFQGTGAADDSGLPNDRFFAVRPEGSVSTLKIQRTERGDSAVYLCASSLQSTAETQYFGPGTRLLVL.

This clonotype has just a few counts. This sequence joins TRBV5-1 and TRBJ2-1; 7 nucleotides match TRBD2. J lost 6 bases, V lost 4 bases, and 7 bases had no gene match. CDR1 is SGHRS and CDR2 is YFSETQ in the germline V gene. The CDR3 sequence is 14 residues long. The DNA of the CDR3 is TGCGCCAGCAGCCCCTGGACTAGTAGCAATGAGCAGTTCTTC. Translation: CASSPWTSSNEQFF. Together with reference TRBV5-1 and TRBJ2-1, the CDR3 gives the full variable domain: KAGVTQTPRYLIKTRGQQVTLSCSPISGHRSVSWYQQTPGQGLQFLFEYFSETQRNKGNFPGRFSGRQFSNSRSEMNVSTLELGDSALYLCASSPWTSSNEQFFGPGTRLTVL.

This clonotype occurred a few times. J is TRBJ1-2 and V is TRBV9, with TRBD1 as a possible D gene (5 bases). Germline lookup yields CDR1 SGDLS and CDR2 YYNGEE. The CDR3 runs to 15 residues. V lost 3 bases and J lost 10, with 22 bases in between. The CDR3 spells CASSAQPGRTRDYTF. The CDR3, as DNA: TGTGCCAGCAGCGCCCAGCCGGGACGGACCCGGGACTACACCTTC.

This clonotype has a handful of counts. This chain connects TRBV7-2 to TRBJ2-1, with 12 bases lining up with TRBD2. With V trimmed by 1 base and J by 0 bases, 1 base remained unmatched. CDR1 and CDR2 (germline): SGHTA, FQGNSA. The length of the CDR3 is 17 residues. This chain's CDR3 is CASSLVGLAGSYNEQFF. The CDR3 DNA follows: TGTGCCAGCAGCTTAGTGGGACTAGCGGGCTCCTACAATGAGCAGTTCTTC.

This chain joins TRBV12-3 or TRBV12-4 and TRBJ2-2; D possibly matches TRBD1 or TRBD2 (5 bases each). CDR3 length equals 15 residues. Trimming removed 7 bases from V and 4 bases from J, with 16 bases in between. The CDR3, as DNA: TGTGCCAGCACAACAGCCCGGGGCAGCACCGGGGAGCTGTTTTTT. Translation: CASTTARGSTGELFF.

In this sample, this clonotype turned up many times. The genes are TRBV7-2 and TRBJ2-1, with a tentative D call TRBD2 (6 bases). The V and J ends lost 3 bases and 8 bases respectively, with 14 bases between them. CDR3 length equals 14 residues. Germline CDR1 SGHTA, CDR2 FQGNSA. In DNA, the CDR3 is TGTGCCAGCAGCTTCTGGACTACCCGCGATGAGCAGTTCTTC. It is translated as CASSFWTTRDEQFF.

This clonotype has more than one count but fewer than ten. The V call is TRBV4-1, the J call TRBJ2-1; no clear D gene. V shed 0 bases and J shed 3 bases, with 18 bases lying between them. The germline CDR1 and CDR2 sequences are MGHRA and YSYEKL. The CDR3 contains 18 residues. CDR3 protein: CASSQDRSNLEYYNEQFF. The CDR3 coding sequence is TGCGCCAGCAGCCAAGATCGGTCTAACCTCGAATACTACAATGAGCAGTTCTTC.